These T cell receptor beta chains were read from a single sample in a study of PD-1 blockade in classical Hodgkin lymphoma. Assay used: immunoSEQ multiplex PCR; TCRdb lists only in-frame clones, some missing. The data show approximately 36,000 clones, roughly three quarters seen once. Source: peripheral blood mononuclear cells (PBMCs), taken before the second cycle of nivolumab. All receptors derive from a human donor with classical Hodgkin lymphoma. CDR3s include the opening cysteine and the closing phenylalanine or tryptophan. The order of the fields is J gene, clone size, D gene, V gene, CDR3 protein, CDR3 DNA. The D gene is left open where the match is weak. Some rows have no size entry. The others give once, few or many, or a class for an expanded clone.

J: TRBJ2-3; size: NA; D: TRBD2; V: TRBV28; CDR3: CASSLSGLAGPLRSTDTQYF; DNA: TGTGCCAGCAGTCTTTCGGGGCTAGCGGGACCCCTTCGGAGCACAGATACGCAGTATTTT
J: TRBJ2-2; size: NA; D: NA; V: TRBV4-3; CDR3: CASSLRGAGELFF; DNA: TGCGCCAGCAGTCTTAGGGGTGCCGGGGAGCTGTTTTTT
J: TRBJ1-5; size: medium-sized; D: NA; V: TRBV2; CDR3: CASSDGEGQPQHF; DNA: TGTGCCAGCAGTGATGGGGAGGGACAGCCCCAGCATTTT
J: TRBJ2-1; size: NA; D: NA; V: TRBV5-1; CDR3: CASSLDGSSYNEQFF; DNA: TGCGCCAGCAGCTTGGACGGTAGCTCCTACAATGAGCAGTTCTTC
J: TRBJ2-1; size: once; D: TRBD2; V: TRBV6-5; CDR3: CASSQLAENYNEQFF; DNA: TGTGCCAGCAGTCAGCTAGCGGAGAACTACAATGAGCAGTTCTTC
J: TRBJ2-2; size: NA; D: NA; V: TRBV7-2; CDR3: CASSLAAVITGELFF; DNA: TGTGCCAGCAGCTTAGCGGCCGTGATTACCGGGGAGCTGTTTTTT
J: TRBJ2-7; size: NA; D: TRBD1; V: TRBV18; CDR3: CASSPRDRGYEQYF; DNA: TGTGCCAGCTCACCGCGGGACAGGGGCTACGAGCAGTACTTC
J: TRBJ1-4; size: NA; D: NA; V: TRBV9; CDR3: CASNRGLSNEKLFF; DNA: TGTGCCAGCAATCGGGGCCTCTCTAATGAAAAACTGTTTTTT
J: TRBJ1-1; size: NA; D: NA; V: TRBV27; CDR3: CASSFHLGTEAFF; DNA: TGTGCCAGCAGTTTCCACTTGGGGACTGAAGCTTTCTTT
J: TRBJ2-1; size: once; D: TRBD2; V: TRBV29-1; CDR3: CSVEISLAGGAEQFF; DNA: TGCAGCGTTGAAATATCGCTAGCGGGGGGCGCGGAGCAGTTCTTC
J: TRBJ1-5; size: once; D: NA; V: TRBV4-1; CDR3: CASSLRGIGNQPQHF; DNA: TGCGCCAGCAGCTTACGGGGGATTGGCAATCAGCCCCAGCATTTT
J: TRBJ2-7; size: NA; D: NA; V: TRBV30; CDR3: CAWAGLTLGEQYF; DNA: TGTGCCTGGGCGGGCCTTACCCTAGGAGAGCAGTACTTC
J: TRBJ1-5; size: NA; D: NA; V: TRBV7-3; CDR3: CASSDITGDQPQHF; DNA: TGTGCCAGCAGCGATATTACGGGGGATCAGCCCCAGCATTTT
J: TRBJ1-3; size: many; D: TRBD1; V: TRBV30; CDR3: CAWDQTGTGNTIYF; DNA: TGTGCCTGGGACCAGACAGGGACTGGAAACACCATATATTTT
J: TRBJ1-1; size: NA; D: TRBD1; V: TRBV10-3; CDR3: CAISFGGQANTEAFF; DNA: TGTGCCATCAGTTTTGGGGGACAGGCGAACACTGAAGCTTTCTTT
J: TRBJ2-3; size: NA; D: TRBD2; V: TRBV2; CDR3: CASRRLAGTSDTQYF; DNA: TGTGCCAGCAGACGACTAGCGGGTACATCAGATACGCAGTATTTT
J: TRBJ1-1; size: few; D: NA; V: TRBV10-3; CDR3: CAISETGNTEAFF; DNA: TGTGCCATCAGTGAAACAGGGAACACTGAAGCTTTCTTT
J: TRBJ2-1; size: medium-sized; D: TRBD2; V: TRBV2; CDR3: CASRASTSGYNEQFF; DNA: TGTGCCAGCAGAGCTTCGACTAGCGGATACAATGAGCAGTTCTTC
J: TRBJ1-2; size: NA; D: NA; V: TRBV5-4; CDR3: CASSPMDSLNYGYTF; DNA: TGTGCCAGCAGCCCAATGGACAGTCTTAACTATGGCTACACCTTC
J: TRBJ1-1; size: NA; D: NA; V: TRBV5-1; CDR3: CASNPGGMGNTEAFF; DNA: TGCGCCAGCAACCCTGGGGGAATGGGGAACACTGAAGCTTTCTTT
J: TRBJ1-3; size: NA; D: NA; V: TRBV21-1; CDR3: CASGHCFFSGNTIYF; DNA: TGTGCCAGCGGCCATTGCTTTTTTTCTGGAAACACCATATATTTT
J: TRBJ2-1; size: few; D: TRBD2; V: TRBV4-1; CDR3: CASSRAGTSGRAGEQFF; DNA: TGCGCCAGCAGCCGGGCCGGGACTAGCGGGAGGGCGGGGGAGCAGTTCTTC
J: TRBJ2-3; size: NA; D: NA; V: TRBV7-2; CDR3: CASSGTGSDTQYF; DNA: TGTGCCAGCAGCGGAACAGGGTCAGATACGCAGTATTTT
J: TRBJ2-1; size: NA; D: TRBD2; V: TRBV15; CDR3: CATSRERAGSIFNEQFF; DNA: TGTGCCACCAGCAGGGAGAGAGCGGGATCCATTTTCAATGAGCAGTTCTTC
J: TRBJ2-7; size: NA; D: NA; V: TRBV9; CDR3: CASSGQEGAAYEQYF; DNA: TGTGCCAGCAGCGGACAGGAGGGGGCTGCCTACGAGCAGTACTTC
J: TRBJ2-1; size: NA; D: TRBD2; V: TRBV29-1; CDR3: CSARLAVGNEQFF; DNA: TGCAGCGCCCGACTAGCGGTAGGAAATGAGCAGTTCTTC
J: TRBJ2-1; size: NA; D: TRBD2; V: TRBV10-3; CDR3: CASTGTKGEQFF; DNA: TGTGCCAGTACCGGGACTAAAGGCGAGCAGTTCTTC
J: TRBJ1-5; size: NA; D: TRBD1; V: TRBV4-1; CDR3: CASSQVFSTGAGQPQHF; DNA: TGCGCCAGCAGCCAAGTGTTCTCGACAGGGGCGGGTCAGCCCCAGCATTTT
J: TRBJ2-5; size: NA; D: TRBD2; V: TRBV5-4; CDR3: CASSLAGAGEETQYF; DNA: TGTGCCAGCAGCTTGGCCGGAGCGGGGGAAGAGACCCAGTACTTC
J: TRBJ1-6; size: NA; D: NA; V: TRBV10-3; CDR3: CAISPGGGSGNSPLHF; DNA: TGTGCCATCAGTCCTGGAGGAGGGAGCGGTAATTCACCCCTCCACTTT
J: TRBJ2-7; size: NA; D: NA; V: TRBV7-2; CDR3: CASSRQGTYEQYF; DNA: TGTGCCAGCAGCCGGCAGGGTACCTACGAGCAGTACTTC
J: TRBJ2-2; size: NA; D: NA; V: TRBV6-4; CDR3: CASSDRDTGELFF; DNA: TGTGCCAGCAGTGACAGGGACACCGGGGAGCTGTTTTTT
J: TRBJ2-1; size: NA; D: NA; V: TRBV19; CDR3: CASSTQGILAYTNEQFF; DNA: TGTGCCAGTAGTACTCAGGGGATACTAGCTTATACGAATGAGCAGTTCTTC
J: TRBJ1-2; size: NA; D: NA; V: TRBV10-3; CDR3: CAISGTSYGYTF; DNA: TGTGCCATCAGTGGGACATCCTATGGCTACACCTTC
J: TRBJ1-2; size: NA; D: NA; V: TRBV2; CDR3: CASRYEPTVNYGYTF; DNA: TGTGCCAGCAGATACGAACCGACAGTCAACTATGGCTACACCTTC
J: TRBJ2-7; size: NA; D: TRBD2; V: TRBV6-6; CDR3: CASSTSLAGGSHEQYF; DNA: TGTGCCAGCAGTACATCGCTAGCGGGGGGGAGTCACGAGCAGTACTTC
J: TRBJ2-7; size: NA; D: NA; V: TRBV5-4; CDR3: CASSLRGSYEQYF; DNA: TGTGCCAGCAGCTTGAGGGGTTCCTACGAGCAGTACTTC
J: TRBJ2-1; size: NA; D: NA; V: TRBV7-2; CDR3: CASSFEWTYNEQFF; DNA: TGTGCCAGCAGCTTTGAGTGGACGTACAATGAGCAGTTCTTC
J: TRBJ2-1; size: NA; D: TRBD1; V: TRBV6-6; CDR3: CASSYPGAGGNEQFF; DNA: TGTGCCAGCAGTTACCCAGGGGCAGGGGGCAATGAGCAGTTCTTC